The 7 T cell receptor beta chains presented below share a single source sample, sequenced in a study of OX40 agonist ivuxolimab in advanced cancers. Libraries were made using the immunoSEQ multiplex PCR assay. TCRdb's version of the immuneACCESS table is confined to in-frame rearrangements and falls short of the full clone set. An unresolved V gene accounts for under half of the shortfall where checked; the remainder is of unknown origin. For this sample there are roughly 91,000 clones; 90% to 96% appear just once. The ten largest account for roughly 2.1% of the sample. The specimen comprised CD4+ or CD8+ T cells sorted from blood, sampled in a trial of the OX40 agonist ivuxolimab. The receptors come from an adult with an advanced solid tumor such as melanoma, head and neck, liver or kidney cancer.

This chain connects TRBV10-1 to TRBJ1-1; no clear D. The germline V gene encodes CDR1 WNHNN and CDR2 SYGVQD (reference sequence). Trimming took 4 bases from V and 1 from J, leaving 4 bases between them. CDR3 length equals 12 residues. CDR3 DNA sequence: TGCGCCAGCAGTGTGGGGAACACTGAAGCTTTCTTT. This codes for CASSVGNTEAFF.

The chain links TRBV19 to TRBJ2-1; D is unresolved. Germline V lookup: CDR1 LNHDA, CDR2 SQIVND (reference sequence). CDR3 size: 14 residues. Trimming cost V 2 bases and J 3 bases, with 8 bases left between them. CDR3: CASSIPGNYNEQFF. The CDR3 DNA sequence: TGTGCCAGTAGTATACCCGGCAACTACAATGAGCAGTTCTTC.

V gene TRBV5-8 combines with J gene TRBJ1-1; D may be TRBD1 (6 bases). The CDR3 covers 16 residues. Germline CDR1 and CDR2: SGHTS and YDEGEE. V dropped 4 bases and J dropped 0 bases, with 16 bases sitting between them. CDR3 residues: CASSTAGAIMNTEAFF. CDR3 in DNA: TGTGCCAGCAGCACCGCAGGGGCTATCATGAACACTGAAGCTTTCTTT.

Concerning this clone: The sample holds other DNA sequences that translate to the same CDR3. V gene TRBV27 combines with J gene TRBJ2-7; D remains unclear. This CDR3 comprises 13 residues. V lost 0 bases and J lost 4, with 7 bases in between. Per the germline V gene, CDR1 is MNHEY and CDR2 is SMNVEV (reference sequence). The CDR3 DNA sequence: TGTGCCAGCAGTTTATCGTCCGGATACGAGCAGTACTTC. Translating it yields CASSLSSGYEQYF.

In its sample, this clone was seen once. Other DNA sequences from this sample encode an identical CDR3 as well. For the CDR3, the DNA is TGTGCCAGCAGCTTGGGAACTCAAGAGACCCAGTACTTC. Encoded protein: CASSLGTQETQYF. This chain uses TRBV7-3 with TRBJ2-5; D ambiguous. CDR3 length equals 13 residues. Germline V gives CDR1 SGHTA, CDR2 FQGTGA. Trimming stripped 3 bases from V and 2 bases from J, with 7 bases between.

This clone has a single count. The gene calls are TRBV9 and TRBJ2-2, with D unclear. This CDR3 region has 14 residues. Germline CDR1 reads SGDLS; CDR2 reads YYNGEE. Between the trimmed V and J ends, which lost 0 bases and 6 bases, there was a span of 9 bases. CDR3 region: CASSVEAPPGELFF. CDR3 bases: TGTGCCAGCAGCGTAGAGGCCCCCCCCGGGGAGCTGTTTTTT.

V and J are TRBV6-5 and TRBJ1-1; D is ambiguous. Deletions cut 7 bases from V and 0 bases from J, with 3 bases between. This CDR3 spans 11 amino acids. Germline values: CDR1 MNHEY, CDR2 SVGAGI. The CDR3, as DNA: TGTGCCAGCACCCTGAACACTGAAGCTTTCTTT. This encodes CASTLNTEAFF.